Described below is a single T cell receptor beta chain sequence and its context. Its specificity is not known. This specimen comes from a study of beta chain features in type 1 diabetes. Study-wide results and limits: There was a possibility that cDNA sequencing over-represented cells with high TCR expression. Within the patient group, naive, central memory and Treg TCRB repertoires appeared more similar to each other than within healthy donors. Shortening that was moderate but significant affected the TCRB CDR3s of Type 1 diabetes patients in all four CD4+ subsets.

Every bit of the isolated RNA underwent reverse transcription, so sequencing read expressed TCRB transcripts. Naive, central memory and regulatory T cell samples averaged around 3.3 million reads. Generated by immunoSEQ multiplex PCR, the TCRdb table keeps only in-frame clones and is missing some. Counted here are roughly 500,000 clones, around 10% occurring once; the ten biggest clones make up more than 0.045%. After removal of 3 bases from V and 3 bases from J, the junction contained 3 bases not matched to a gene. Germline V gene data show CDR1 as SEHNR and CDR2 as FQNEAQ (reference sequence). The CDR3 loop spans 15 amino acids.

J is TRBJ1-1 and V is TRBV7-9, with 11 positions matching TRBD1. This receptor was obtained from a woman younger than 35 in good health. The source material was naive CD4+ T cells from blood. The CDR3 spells CASSLRTGGYTEAFF. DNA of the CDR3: TGTGCCAGCAGCTTGAGGACAGGGGGCTACACTGAAGCTTTCTTT.